This TCR beta chain was identified in a study of T cells in Graves' hyperthyroidism and ophthalmopathy. Using RNA transcripts as the source, TCR beta CDR3 regions were amplified. When the TCR CDR3 underwent first-round RT-PCR, the HTBI primer set was used. A single record per CDR3 protein comes from TCRdb applying MiXCR to the multiplex PCR reads. The data hold roughly 500,000 distinct CDR3 sequences, with around 46% observed a single time. The CDR3 sequence is 17 residues long. V shed 3 bases and J 3 bases; nucleotides not matched to a gene: 9. In germline, CDR1 is LNHDA, CDR2 SQIVND (reference sequence).

J is TRBJ2-1 and V is TRBV19; 9 bases match TRBD1. The TCR originated in an adult woman with Graves' disease, either hyperthyroidism or ophthalmopathy (not recorded which). Sequenced sample: peripheral blood or thyroid tissue (not recorded which). CDR3 in amino acids: CASSISGQGLIYNEQFF. CDR3 DNA: TGTGCCAGTAGTATCAGCGGACAGGGGTTAATCTACAATGAGCAGTTCTTC.